Listed here are 28 T cell receptor beta chains from one sample, sequenced in a study of blood T cells in healthy people across ages. Alongside a J-beta primer mix, a sample-barcoded 5' primer served in a second PCR lasting roughly 6 to 12 cycles. Each CDR3 protein gets one entry after TCRdb re-called the 5' RACE reads with MiXCR. The profile covers just under 550,000 distinct CDR3 sequences, with 20% to 30% appearing a single time and 8.7% taken by the ten largest. In addition, the sample was reused for a study of T cells of mothers and their children.

Sequencing was performed on blood. These receptors all come from a boy younger than 18 in good health.

In this sample, this clonotype turned up a few times. This chain links TRBV7-8 with TRBJ2-5, with D perhaps TRBD1 or TRBD2 (5 bases each). The V gene's germline CDR1 is SGHVS and CDR2 FQNEAQ. V shed 4 bases and J shed 4 bases, with 13 bases lying between them. The CDR3 is 14 residues long. The CDR3 bases are TGTGCCAGCAGCTATGAGGGGTGGGGAGAGACCCAGTACTTC. It encodes CASSYEGWGETQYF.

There are a few counts of this clonotype. This chain joins TRBV5-5 and TRBJ2-5; possibly TRBD1 or TRBD2 for D (5 bases each). The J call is in doubt because the DNA end fits TRBJ2-7 better. This CDR3 is 16 amino acids long. From germline, CDR1 is SGHKS and CDR2 YYEKEE (reference sequence). The CDR3 region is CASSPPAGTGTYEQYF. The CDR3 coding sequence is TGTGCCAGCAGCCCGCCAGCCGGGACGGGAACCTACGAGCAGTACTTC.

The chain carries TRBV7-9 and TRBJ2-3, with 7 bases identical to TRBD2. CDR1 is SEHNR, CDR2 FQNEAQ, per germline (reference sequence). This CDR3 has 16 residues. J lost 2 bases, V lost 4 bases, and 9 bases had no gene match. The CDR3 DNA reads TGTGCCAGCAGCTCATCGATTAGCGGGCCCACAGATACGCAGTATTTT. This encodes CASSSSISGPTDTQYF.

In this sample, this clonotype turned up a few times. The gene calls are TRBV2 and TRBJ1-1, with a tentative D call TRBD1 (5 bases). Germline loops: CDR1 SNHLY, CDR2 FYNNEI. CDR3 length equals 13 residues. V lost 7 bases and J 4 bases, leaving 13 bases between the germline ends. CDR3 region: CASNGGGCTEAFF. In DNA form, the CDR3 reads TGTGCCAGCAACGGGGGAGGTTGCACTGAAGCTTTCTTT.

The chain employs TRBV28 and TRBJ1-4; TRBD1 aligns across 8 bases. The germline gives CDR1 MDHEN, CDR2 SYDVKM. The junction had 7 bases not matched to a gene; V was cut back by 5 bases and J by 8 bases. The length of the CDR3 is 14 residues. For the CDR3, the DNA is TGTGCCAGCAGTGGACAGGGAGTTAACGAAAAACTGTTTTTT. This codes for CASSGQGVNEKLFF.

In DNA form, the CDR3 reads TGCAGCGTTGGCCTCGTCAATGAGCAGTTCTTC. It encodes CSVGLVNEQFF. The chain is built from TRBV29-1 and TRBJ2-1, with no clear D. V was shortened by 4 bases and J by 6 bases, with 7 bases between the two germline ends. CDR3 length: 11 residues. Germline V gene sequence: CDR1 SQVTM, CDR2 ANQGSEA.

The CDR3 spells CASSFMGSYEQYV. The CDR3 bases are TGTGCCAGCAGCTTTATGGGTTCCTACGAGCAGTACGTC. The V call is TRBV7-9, the J call TRBJ2-7; D not certain. Germline CDR1 SEHNR, CDR2 FQNEAQ (reference sequence). V was cut by 3 bases and J by 1 base, with 7 bases left in between. The CDR3 is made up of 13 amino acids.

This chain uses TRBV3-1 with TRBJ2-1; a possible D gene is TRBD2 (6 bases). Germline assignment: CDR1 LGHDT and CDR2 YNNKEL (reference sequence). V was trimmed by 1 base and J by 3 bases, leaving 13 bases between them. The CDR3 totals 16 residues. The CDR3: CASSQGLDNLYNEQFF. CDR3 nucleotide sequence: TGTGCCAGCAGCCAAGGACTAGACAATCTCTACAATGAGCAGTTCTTC.

V usage is TRBV9 and J usage is TRBJ2-4, with no clear D. CDR3 length equals 14 residues. Trimming took 3 bases from V and 1 from J, leaving 8 bases between them. Germline CDR1 SGDLS, CDR2 YYNGEE. The CDR3 loop is CASSGVGAKNIQYF. The CDR3 bases are TGTGCCAGCAGCGGAGTGGGCGCCAAAAACATTCAGTACTTC.

In this sample, this clonotype turned up many times. This chain links TRBV7-2 with TRBJ2-5, with 13 bases lining up with TRBD2. CDR1 and CDR2 (germline): SGHTA, FQGNSA. This CDR3 comprises 15 residues. The junction had 6 bases not matched to a gene; V was cut back by 4 bases and J by 7 bases. The CDR3, as DNA: TGTGCCAGCAGCTCAACTAGCGGGGGGGTCGGGACCCAGTACTTC. Its translation: CASSSTSGGVGTQYF.

There are a few counts of this clonotype. A much bigger clone sits one base away, suggesting this may be a read error. This chain links TRBV6-4 with TRBJ2-2, with 8 bases lining up with TRBD1. The germline V gene has CDR1 MRHNA and CDR2 SNTAGT. The CDR3 has 14 amino acids. J was trimmed by 6 bases and V by 2 bases; bases with no gene match: 2. The CDR3 sequence: CASSDPGGAGELFF. Here the CDR3 DNA reads TGTGCCAGCAGTGACCCAGGGGGCGCCGGGGAGCTGTTTTTT.

The V and J genes are TRBV28 and TRBJ1-3; TRBD1 aligns across 9 bases. Germline trimming cut 4 bases from V and 0 bases from J; bases unmatched to any gene: 19. This CDR3 spans 21 amino acids. Germline CDR1 and CDR2: MDHEN and SYDVKM. DNA for the CDR3: TGTGCCAGCAGTTCACCCCTTGGGACAGGGTCATTGGGCAACTCTGGAAACACCATATATTTT. This codes for CASSSPLGTGSLGNSGNTIYF.

The gene calls are TRBV7-9 and TRBJ2-3; D not resolved. The CDR3 consists of 14 residues. Germline V gene data show CDR1 as SEHNR and CDR2 as FQNEAQ (reference sequence). The V end lost 5 bases, the J end lost 5 bases, and 14 bases lay between the germline ends. CDR3 sequence (DNA): TGTGCCAGCAGCCTCCGAGGCTACCAAGATACGCAGTATTTT. Amino acids: CASSLRGYQDTQYF.

The chain uses TRBV6-6 and TRBJ1-1; tentative D call: TRBD1 (6 bases). Between the trimmed V and J ends, which lost 6 bases and 6 bases, there was a span of 17 bases. CDR1 MNHNY and CDR2 SVGAGI come from the germline V gene (reference sequence). The CDR3 sequence is 14 residues long. The CDR3 DNA sequence: TGTGCCAGCAGCCAACGAGCGGGGGCGTCTGAAGCTTTCTTT. Translating it yields CASSQRAGASEAFF.

This clonotype occurred a few times. The chain is built from TRBV29-1 and TRBJ2-7; TRBD2 is a possible D gene (6 bases). The CDR3 is 13 amino acids. Germline V CDR1 and CDR2: SQVTM, ANQGSEA. Trimming shortened V by 3 bases and J by 4 bases, and 13 bases separated the two germline ends. CDR3 sequence: CSVESGEGYEQYF. The CDR3, as DNA: TGCAGCGTTGAGTCGGGAGAAGGGTACGAGCAGTACTTC.

This clonotype was counted a few times. V gene TRBV29-1 combines with J gene TRBJ2-7; 9 bases map to TRBD1. Germline loops: CDR1 SQVTM, CDR2 ANQGSEA. After removal of 6 bases from V and 1 base from J, the junction contained 4 bases not matched to a gene. The length of the CDR3 is 13 residues. CDR3 coding DNA: TGCAGCGTGGGACAGGGTTTATCCTACGAGCAGTACTTC. Protein sequence: CSVGQGLSYEQYF.

This clonotype was detected a few times. The gene calls are TRBV20-1 and TRBJ2-1; 7 nucleotides match TRBD2. Germline V lookup: CDR1 DFQATT, CDR2 SNEGSKA (reference sequence). The junction had 12 bases not matched to a gene; V was cut back by 1 base and J by 6 bases. The CDR3 runs 16 residues. This CDR3 is CSARVSPGREVNEQFF. As DNA, the CDR3 is TGCAGTGCTAGAGTCTCACCGGGGAGGGAGGTCAATGAGCAGTTCTTC.

As concerns this clonotype: The germline gene is not matched at one end of the junction; a read error may be the cause. The CDR3: CASSLDRRYGYTF. CDR3 sequence (DNA): TGTGCCAGCAGTTTAGATCGGCGCTATGGCTACACCTTC. The chain has TRBV7-8 and TRBJ1-2; D is undetermined. Germline V lookup: CDR1 SGHVS, CDR2 FQNEAQ. CDR3 length: 13 residues. Combining the CDR3 with reference TRBV7-8 and TRBJ1-2 gives the whole variable domain GAGVSQSPRYKVAKRGQDVALRCDPISGHVSLFWYQQALGQGPEFLTYFQNEAQLDKSGLPSDRFFAERPEGSVSTLKIQRTQQEDSAVYLCASSLDRRYGYTFGSGTRLTVV.

The chain couples TRBV27 to TRBJ2-7; no reliable D call. Trimming stripped 6 bases from V and 2 bases from J, with 17 bases between. The CDR3 consists of 15 residues. Germline V gene data show CDR1 as MNHEY and CDR2 as SMNVEV (reference sequence). The CDR3 protein is CASRRGGIAPYEQYF. The CDR3 nucleotides read TGTGCCAGCAGGAGAGGTGGGATCGCACCCTACGAGCAGTACTTC.

This clonotype was found a few times. V is TRBV9 and J is TRBJ2-3, with D possibly TRBD2 on 5 matching bases. CDR3 length equals 14 residues. The germline gives CDR1 SGDLS, CDR2 YYNGEE. The V gene lost 0 bases and the J gene lost 4 bases, with 9 bases spanning the gap. The CDR3 loop is CASSVGGVADTQYF. In nucleotides, the CDR3 is TGTGCCAGCAGCGTAGGGGGAGTCGCAGATACGCAGTATTTT.

This clonotype was counted a few times. The genes are TRBV10-3 and TRBJ1-2; D ambiguous. Looked up from germline, CDR1 is ENHRY and CDR2 is SYGVKD. The CDR3 covers 16 residues. V shed 2 bases and J shed 4 bases, with 17 bases lying between them. The CDR3, as DNA: TGTGCCATCAGTGAGGGGATTTGGACTTTAATCTATGGCTACACCTTC. Protein sequence: CAISEGIWTLIYGYTF.

The rearrangement uses TRBV29-1 and TRBJ2-1, with D uncertain. Between the trimmed V and J ends, which lost 3 bases and 0 bases, there was a span of 9 bases. Germline V CDR1 and CDR2: SQVTM, ANQGSEA. The CDR3 sequence is 14 residues long. This chain's CDR3 is CSVERGSSYNEQFF. DNA for the CDR3: TGCAGCGTTGAGAGAGGAAGCTCCTACAATGAGCAGTTCTTC.

In its sample, this clonotype was seen a few times. V gene TRBV4-3 combines with J gene TRBJ1-1; the match to TRBD1 covers 8 bases. The germline gives CDR1 LGHNA, CDR2 YSLEER. The CDR3 consists of 15 residues. Trimming removed 0 bases from V and 5 bases from J; junction bases left unmatched: 5. The CDR3 region is CASSQDQTGVTEAFF. For the CDR3, the DNA is TGCGCCAGCAGCCAAGACCAGACAGGGGTTACTGAAGCTTTCTTT.

This clonotype has a single count. J is TRBJ2-4 and V is TRBV11-1; no reliable D call. Germline loops: CDR1 SGHAT, CDR2 FQDESV (reference sequence). V lost 5 bases and J 0 bases, leaving 8 bases between the germline ends. There are 14 residues in the CDR3. The CDR3 DNA reads as TGTGCCAGCAGCCCTAGGCGAGCCAAAAACATTCAGTACTTC. Its protein product is CASSPRRAKNIQYF.

This clonotype was counted between two and nine times. The genes are TRBV6-2 or TRBV6-3 and TRBJ2-6; 9 bases are a match to TRBD2. The CDR3 is made up of 19 amino acids. Germline V lookup: CDR1 MNHEY, CDR2 SVGEGT. Germline trimming cut 2 bases from V and 0 bases from J; bases unmatched to any gene: 8. The CDR3 loop is CASSYAFQRGVSGANVLTF. For the CDR3, the DNA is TGTGCCAGCAGTTACGCGTTCCAGCGGGGGGTCTCTGGGGCCAACGTCCTGACTTTC.

This clonotype appeared a few times. This rearrangement joins TRBV15 to TRBJ1-2, with D uncertain. This CDR3 spans 13 amino acids. Trimming shortened V by 6 bases and J by 6 bases, and 14 bases separated the two germline ends. CDR1 is LNHNV and CDR2 is YYDKDF in the germline V gene (reference sequence). CDR3 residues: CATSPPVRNGYTF. CDR3 bases: TGTGCCACCAGTCCTCCTGTCCGGAATGGCTACACCTTC.

This clonotype was seen more than once but under ten times. V usage is TRBV3-1 and J usage is TRBJ2-1; 11 bases map to TRBD2. The germline V gene has CDR1 LGHDT and CDR2 YNNKEL (reference sequence). The junction had 1 base not matched to a gene; V was cut back by 3 bases and J by 6 bases. The CDR3 totals 14 residues. CDR3 region: CASSHLAGGNEQFF. The CDR3 DNA sequence: TGTGCCAGCAGCCATCTAGCGGGGGGCAATGAGCAGTTCTTC.

The sample holds many counts of this clonotype. V is TRBV7-9 and J is TRBJ2-1, with D hard to call. The CDR3 runs to 15 residues. Deletions cut 4 bases from V and 4 bases from J, with 14 bases between. The germline gives CDR1 SEHNR, CDR2 FQNEAQ (reference sequence). The CDR3 here is CASSSVQLEYNEQFF. CDR3 sequence (DNA): TGTGCCAGCAGCTCCGTACAACTCGAATACAATGAGCAGTTCTTC.